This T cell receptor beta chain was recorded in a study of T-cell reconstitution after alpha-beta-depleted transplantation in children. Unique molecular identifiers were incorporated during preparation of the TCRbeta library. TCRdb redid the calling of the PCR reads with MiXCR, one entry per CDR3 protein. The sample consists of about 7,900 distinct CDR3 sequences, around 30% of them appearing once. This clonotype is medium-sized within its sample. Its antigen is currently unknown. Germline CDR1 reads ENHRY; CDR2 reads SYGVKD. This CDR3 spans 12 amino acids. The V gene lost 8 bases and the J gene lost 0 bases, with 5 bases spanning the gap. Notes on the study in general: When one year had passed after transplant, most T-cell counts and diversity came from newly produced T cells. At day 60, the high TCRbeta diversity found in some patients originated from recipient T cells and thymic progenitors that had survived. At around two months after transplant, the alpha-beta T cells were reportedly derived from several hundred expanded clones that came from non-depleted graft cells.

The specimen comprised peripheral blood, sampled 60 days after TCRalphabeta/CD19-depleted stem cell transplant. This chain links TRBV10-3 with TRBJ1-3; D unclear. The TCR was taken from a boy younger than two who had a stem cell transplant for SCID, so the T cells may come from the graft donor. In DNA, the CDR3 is TGTGCCATCGGTCTCTCTGGAAACACCATATATTTT. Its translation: CAIGLSGNTIYF.